The next 20 T cell receptor beta chains were all read from a single sample in a study of cytomegalovirus exposure and HLA in healthy donors. PCR amplification relied on 60 Vbeta primers (plus 13 Jbeta primers). The data were produced by immunoSEQ multiplex PCR, yet TCRdb's version contains in-frame clones alone and is incomplete. The table lists around 67,000 clones, around 82% of them singletons. Specimen: PBMCs. The receptors here all came from a man aged 18 to 30 in good health and CMV-seropositive.

This chain links TRBV6-1 with TRBJ2-1; maybe TRBD1 (7 bases). Trimming shortened V by 5 bases and J by 7 bases, and 15 bases separated the two germline ends. This CDR3 region has 14 residues. From germline, CDR1 is MNHNS and CDR2 SASEGT. The CDR3 spells CASSTLEGANEQFF. The CDR3 DNA sequence: TGTGCCAGCAGTACATTGGAGGGGGCGAATGAGCAGTTCTTC.

V gene TRBV6-1 combines with J gene TRBJ1-5; D not certain. From germline, CDR1 is MNHNS and CDR2 SASEGT. Trimming removed 7 bases at V and 3 bases at J, with 13 bases between. The CDR3 is made up of 14 amino acids. This CDR3 reads CASIPREYNQPQHF. CDR3 DNA: TGTGCCAGCATCCCGAGGGAGTACAATCAGCCCCAGCATTTT.

This clone has just a few counts. The chain joins TRBV6-5 to TRBJ1-5, with D uncertain. Germline V gives CDR1 MNHEY, CDR2 SVGAGI. The CDR3 covers 15 residues. Trimming removed 6 bases from V and 3 bases from J, with 15 bases in between. The CDR3 sequence is CASSPGPSNNQPQHF. The CDR3 DNA sequence: TGTGCCAGCAGCCCTGGTCCTAGTAACAATCAGCCCCAGCATTTT.

This chain uses TRBV6-5 with TRBJ1-3; possibly TRBD1 for D (5 bases). The germline CDR1 and CDR2 sequences are MNHEY and SVGAGI. The V and J ends lost 5 bases and 2 bases respectively, with 7 bases between them. The CDR3 loop spans 13 amino acids. The CDR3 nucleotides read TGTGCCAGCAGTGGGGGGGCTGGAAACACCATATATTTT. It translates to CASSGGAGNTIYF.

V gene TRBV30 combines with J gene TRBJ1-1; TRBD1 matches at 10 bases. Germline loops: CDR1 GTSNPN, CDR2 SVGIG (reference sequence). The CDR3 loop spans 16 amino acids. J was trimmed by 0 bases and V by 3 bases; bases with no gene match: 7. CDR3 sequence reads: CAWSMDRGSLNTEAFF. The CDR3 DNA sequence: TGTGCCTGGAGCATGGACAGGGGGAGTTTGAACACTGAAGCTTTCTTT.

The rearrangement joins TRBV30 to TRBJ2-7; D not certain. The CDR3 covers 14 residues. Trimming removed 3 bases at V and 0 bases at J, with 12 bases between. Germline assignment: CDR1 GTSNPN and CDR2 SVGIG (reference sequence). As DNA, the CDR3 is TGTGCCTGGAGGAAAAGACACCGCTCCTACGAGCAGTACTTC. Translation gives CAWRKRHRSYEQYF.

This clone was observed a single time. The J gene is TRBJ1-2, the V gene TRBV7-9; 8 nucleotides agree with TRBD1. CDR1 and CDR2 from the germline V gene are SEHNR and FQNEAQ (reference sequence). V lost 7 bases, J lost 4 bases, and 8 bases stayed unmatched. The CDR3 has 14 amino acids. The CDR3 DNA is TGTGCCAGCACCGACCGGACAGGGAGCTATGGCTACACCTTC. Residues: CASTDRTGSYGYTF.

V and J are TRBV15 and TRBJ1-2, with D tentatively TRBD1 (5 bases). V lost 0 bases and J 6 bases, leaving 14 bases between the germline ends. There are 15 residues in the CDR3. Per germline, CDR1 LNHNV and CDR2 YYDKDF (reference sequence). CDR3 sequence (DNA): TGTGCCACCAGCAGAGATGACGGGGGTCAGGATGGCTACACCTTC. This translates into CATSRDDGGQDGYTF.

The rearrangement joins TRBV9 to TRBJ1-1, with D possibly being TRBD1 (5 bases). The CDR3 is 14 residues long. V gave up 3 bases and J gave up 5 bases, with 14 bases separating them. Germline V gene data show CDR1 as SGDLS and CDR2 as YYNGEE. In nucleotides, the CDR3 is TGTGCCAGCAGCGCGGGACTCTTGGTGACTGAAGCTTTCTTT. Translating it yields CASSAGLLVTEAFF.

V is TRBV6-1 and J is TRBJ1-1, with a tentative D call TRBD1 (5 bases). The CDR3 is 13 amino acids. V lost 6 bases to trimming and J lost 4 bases, with 12 bases between them. Looked up from germline, CDR1 is MNHNS and CDR2 is SASEGT. CDR3 region: CASSGQLGTEAFF. The CDR3 DNA reads as TGTGCCAGCAGCGGACAACTGGGCACTGAAGCTTTCTTT.

This rearrangement joins TRBV30 to TRBJ1-6; D ambiguous. From germline, CDR1 is GTSNPN and CDR2 SVGIG (reference sequence). V lost 2 bases and J 8 bases, leaving 4 bases between the germline ends. CDR3 size: 11 residues. CDR3 sequence reads: CAWSPDSPLHF. Here the CDR3 DNA reads TGTGCCTGGAGTCCCGATTCACCCCTCCACTTT.

The chain employs TRBV6-6 and TRBJ2-1, with unresolved D. V dropped 5 bases and J dropped 10 bases, with 12 bases sitting between them. This CDR3 contains 12 residues. The germline gives CDR1 MNHNY, CDR2 SVGAGI (reference sequence). The DNA of the CDR3 is TGTGCCAGCAGTCTGGCGGTTGAGGAGCAGTTCTTC. Amino acid sequence: CASSLAVEEQFF.

This clone was counted a few times. This specimen includes other DNA sequences encoding the same CDR3. V usage is TRBV6-6 and J usage is TRBJ1-5; D is undetermined. CDR1 and CDR2 from the germline V gene are MNHNY and SVGAGI (reference sequence). V shed 0 bases and J shed 5 bases, with 5 bases lying between them. CDR3 length: 13 amino acids. The CDR3 sequence is CASSYSLDQPQHF. The CDR3 nucleotides are TGTGCCAGCAGTTACTCCTTAGATCAGCCCCAGCATTTT.

This rearrangement joins TRBV6-1 to TRBJ1-1; D is ambiguous. Germline loops: CDR1 MNHNS, CDR2 SASEGT. The germline V and J ends were trimmed by 3 bases and 1 base, with 12 bases remaining between them. CDR3 length equals 15 residues. The CDR3 DNA sequence: TGTGCCAGCAGTGACCAATCCGAGGGGAACACTGAAGCTTTCTTT. It encodes CASSDQSEGNTEAFF.

This chain links TRBV7-6 with TRBJ1-1; TRBD1 matches 7 bases. CDR1 and CDR2 from the germline V gene are SGHVS and FNYEAQ. The ends lost 6 bases at V and 2 bases at J; junction bases unmatched: 3. The CDR3 totals 13 residues. This chain's CDR3 is CASRQGSNTEAFF. The CDR3 nucleotides are TGTGCCAGCAGACAGGGGTCTAACACTGAAGCTTTCTTT.

This clone was counted only a few times. V usage is TRBV7-8 and J usage is TRBJ1-1; no clear D. The CDR3 has 13 residues. V dropped 4 bases and J dropped 0 bases, with 6 bases sitting between them. The germline V gene has CDR1 SGHVS and CDR2 FQNEAQ. The CDR3: CASSSHLNTEAFF. The CDR3 DNA sequence: TGTGCCAGCAGCTCACATCTGAACACTGAAGCTTTCTTT.

The genes are TRBV4-1 and TRBJ2-3; the D gene is possibly TRBD1 (6 bases). The V end lost 0 bases, the J end lost 6 bases, and 22 bases lay between the germline ends. Germline assignment: CDR1 MGHRA and CDR2 YSYEKL. The CDR3 has 18 amino acids. The CDR3 region has the DNA TGCGCCAGCAGCCAAGAATACGTAACAGGGACAACCATCGATACGCAGTATTTT. It specifies CASSQEYVTGTTIDTQYF.

This clone has only a few counts. J is TRBJ2-5 and V is TRBV5-4, with 8 positions matching TRBD2. Unmatched junction bases numbered 7, after V lost 6 bases and J lost 3 bases. The length of the CDR3 is 14 residues. Germline lookup yields CDR1 SGHNT and CDR2 YYREEE (reference sequence). CDR3 nucleotide sequence: TGTGCCAGCAAGGGTAGCGGGGTTGAAGAGACCCAGTACTTC. As protein: CASKGSGVEETQYF.

The chain employs TRBV4-2 and TRBJ1-4, with 9 bases aligning to TRBD1. The CDR3 length is 18 residues. Germline V gene data show CDR1 as LGHNA and CDR2 as YNFKEQ. V gave up 0 bases and J gave up 8 bases; unmatched junction bases: 13. The CDR3 DNA sequence: TGTGCCAGCAGCCAAGACCCCTCGACAGGGGGTGACGGCGAAAAACTGTTTTTT. It specifies CASSQDPSTGGDGEKLFF.

V is TRBV30 and J is TRBJ2-1; D is ambiguous. Germline V lookup: CDR1 GTSNPN, CDR2 SVGIG (reference sequence). Trimming removed 3 bases from V and 9 bases from J, with 18 bases in between. CDR3 size: 14 residues. CDR3 protein: CAWRSPLLGLEQFF. CDR3 bases: TGTGCCTGGAGATCCCCCCTGTTGGGCCTTGAGCAGTTCTTC.